Listed below are T cell receptor beta chains from one sample, sequenced in a study of T-cell reconstitution after alpha-beta-depleted transplantation in children. TCRdb analysed the PCR reads with MiXCR anew, one entry per CDR3 protein. Counted here are over 200,000 distinct CDR3 sequences, roughly 8.3% occurring once; the ten biggest clones make up about a third. The sequencing used PBMCs, mostly from graft donor cells, collected 360 days after TCRalphabeta/CD19-depleted stem cell transplant. All receptors derive from a male patient aged 2-9 years who had a stem cell transplant for acute myeloid leukemia, so the T cells may come from the graft donor. The CDR3 runs from the conserved cysteine through the conserved F or W. A D gene is named only where the DNA matches it firmly. Size is omitted from some rows. Given values are once, few, many or a class for expanded clones.

clone size: many; D gene: .; J gene: TRBJ2-5; V gene: TRBV20-1; CDR3 length: 14; CDR3 DNA: TGCAGTGCTAGAGATAAAGCAGTTCAAGAGACCCAGTACTTC; CDR3 protein: CSARDKAVQETQYF
clone size: many; D gene: .; J gene: TRBJ2-7; V gene: TRBV18; CDR3 length: 15; CDR3 DNA: TGTGCCAGCTCACCAGACAGTCATAGCTCCTACGAGCAGTACTTC; CDR3 protein: CASSPDSHSSYEQYF
clone size: many; D gene: .; J gene: TRBJ2-7; V gene: TRBV7-8; CDR3 length: 12; CDR3 DNA: TGTGCCAGCAGCTTAGAGGCCTACGAGCAGTACTTC; CDR3 protein: CASSLEAYEQYF
clone size: .; D gene: TRBD2; J gene: TRBJ2-2; V gene: TRBV4-2; CDR3 length: 16; CDR3 DNA: TGTGCCAGCAGCCCGCAGGGACTAGCGAACACCGGGGAGCTGTTTTTT; CDR3 protein: CASSPQGLANTGELFF
clone size: .; D gene: TRBD2; J gene: TRBJ2-1; V gene: TRBV5-1; CDR3 length: 18; CDR3 DNA: TGCGCCAGCAGCTTGGAGCCGACAAGTAGCGGGGTGGGCAATGAGCAGTTCTTC; CDR3 protein: CASSLEPTSSGVGNEQFF
clone size: few; D gene: .; J gene: TRBJ2-7; V gene: TRBV12-5; CDR3 length: 21; CDR3 DNA: TGTGCTAGTGGTTTGGTACTGGTCTCTGGCAGGACCGCTACGTATCTGCACGAGCAGTACTTC; CDR3 protein: CASGLVLVSGRTATYLHEQYF
clone size: many; D gene: .; J gene: TRBJ1-2; V gene: TRBV7-3; CDR3 length: 14; CDR3 DNA: TGTGCCAGCAGCTTACGGCCAGGGAGAGATGGCTACACCTTC; CDR3 protein: CASSLRPGRDGYTF
clone size: few; D gene: .; J gene: TRBJ2-1; V gene: TRBV6-5; CDR3 length: 15; CDR3 DNA: TGTGCCAGCAGTTACTCTCCACGAACCGACAATGAGCAGTTCTTC; CDR3 protein: CASSYSPRTDNEQFF
clone size: few; D gene: .; J gene: TRBJ2-7; V gene: TRBV7-9; CDR3 length: 15; CDR3 DNA: TGTGCCAGCAGCTCTCTCCGGGACTCCTTCTACGAGCAGTACTTC; CDR3 protein: CASSSLRDSFYEQYF
clone size: few; D gene: TRBD1; J gene: TRBJ2-5; V gene: TRBV29-1; CDR3 length: 12; CDR3 DNA: TGCAGCGGGCGACAGGGTACAGAGACCCAGTACTTC; CDR3 protein: CSGRQGTETQYF